This T cell receptor (beta chain) was recovered during a study of shared clonotypes between healthy human individuals. Study-level points and caveats: For naive CD4 cells, roughly 5% of clonotypes were shared across a handful of donors.

V gave up 5 bases and J gave up 0 bases, with 10 bases separating them. Germline V gene lookup returns CDR1 SGHTA and CDR2 FQGNSA. The CDR3 sequence is 15 residues long. TCRdb's table, derived via immunoSEQ multiplex PCR, lists solely in-frame clones and lacks some. This table holds more than 1.2 million clones, approximately 98.5% found once. This clone has just one count. Its target is unknown. The chain employs TRBV7-2 and TRBJ2-2, with D maybe TRBD1 (6 bases). The receptor comes from a man aged 30 to 39 in good health. The source material was naive CD4+ T cells sorted from blood. The subset: CD45RA+ positively selected. In DNA form, the CDR3 reads TGTGCCAGCAGCCTACAGGGCTCGAACACCGGGGAGCTGTTTTTT. Translating gives CASSLQGSNTGELFF.